The 17 T cell receptor beta chains listed next were all sequenced from one sample in a study of blood T cell repertoires in COVID-19. Data came from immunoSEQ multiplex PCR; TCRdb stores just in-frame clones and leaves some out. The sample comprises 150,000 to 200,000 clones, more than 75% of which are singletons, and about 4.2% rests with the top ten. Sequencing was carried out using peripheral blood. Receptors originate from a human donor in a cohort sampled during active COVID-19.

The chain employs TRBV15 and TRBJ2-1; 8 nucleotides agree with TRBD1. Germline V gene data show CDR1 as LNHNV and CDR2 as YYDKDF (reference sequence). The CDR3 sequence is 16 residues long. The junction had 6 bases not matched to a gene; V was cut back by 1 base and J by 4 bases. Written as DNA, the CDR3 is TGTGCCACCAGCAGAGTGGCAGGACAGGGTTACAATGAGCAGTTCTTC. Its translation: CATSRVAGQGYNEQFF.

The chain uses TRBV7-9 and TRBJ2-7; the match to TRBD1 covers 8 bases. Germline-derived CDR1 and CDR2 are SEHNR and FQNEAQ (reference sequence). The CDR3 sequence is 14 residues long. V lost 0 bases, J lost 8 bases, and 6 bases stayed unmatched. CDR3 nucleotides: TGTGCCAGCAGCTTAGCGGTAACAGGGGGGCAGCAGTACTTC. This gives the protein CASSLAVTGGQQYF.

V gene TRBV15 combines with J gene TRBJ1-1; no clear D. Germline values: CDR1 LNHNV, CDR2 YYDKDF (reference sequence). Trimming removed 0 bases from V and 1 base from J, with 9 bases in between. The CDR3 consists of 15 residues. CDR3 sequence: CATSRDARANTEAFF. CDR3 nucleotide sequence: TGTGCCACCAGCAGAGATGCGCGGGCGAACACTGAAGCTTTCTTT.

This clone was detected once. The chain uses TRBV9 and TRBJ2-2, with 11 bases that match TRBD1. Germline V gene sequence: CDR1 SGDLS, CDR2 YYNGEE. V shed 3 bases, J shed 4 bases, and the junction held 8 bases outside the gene matches. CDR3 length: 17 residues. CDR3 nucleotide sequence: TGTGCCAGCAGCGCCGGACAGGGGGCTTTTGTCACCGGGGAGCTGTTTTTT. Residues: CASSAGQGAFVTGELFF. The entire variable domain, with the rest obtained from reference TRBV9 and TRBJ2-2, is as follows: DSGVTQTPKHLITATGQRVTLRCSPRSGDLSVYWYQQSLDQGLQFLIQYYNGEERAKGNILERFSAQQFPDLHSELNLSSLELGDSALYFCASSAGQGAFVTGELFFGEGSRLTVL.

The chain recombines TRBV5-1 with TRBJ2-1; 9 bases are shared with TRBD2. CDR1 is SGHRS, CDR2 YFSETQ, per germline. The trim removed 4 bases at V and 2 bases at J, leaving 10 bases unmatched. The CDR3 sequence is 17 residues long. The CDR3 protein is CASSHGFSGGTYNEQFF. The CDR3 DNA reads TGCGCCAGCAGCCACGGATTTAGCGGGGGAACCTACAATGAGCAGTTCTTC.

The CDR3 DNA reads as TGCGCCAGCAGCCCCCGGGGACTAGCGGGGGCGGATACGCAGTATTTT. Translation gives CASSPRGLAGADTQYF. The chain combines TRBV5-1 with TRBJ2-3, with TRBD2 identical over 14 bases. Trimming removed 4 bases from V and 6 bases from J; junction bases left unmatched: 7. The germline V gene encodes CDR1 SGHRS and CDR2 YFSETQ. The length of the CDR3 is 16 residues.

The CDR3 DNA reads TGTGCCAGCAGCCTATCCCGAGGCCATCGCTCCTACGAGCAGTACTTC. It codes for CASSLSRGHRSYEQYF. This chain connects TRBV7-9 to TRBJ2-7; the D is unclear. Germline CDR1 is SEHNR and CDR2 is FQNEAQ (reference sequence). V gave up 5 bases and J gave up 0 bases, with 17 bases separating them. This CDR3 spans 16 amino acids.

The genes are TRBV5-4 and TRBJ2-1; TRBD2 aligns across 10 bases. Unmatched junction bases numbered 6, after V lost 4 bases and J lost 5 bases. The germline V gene encodes CDR1 SGHNT and CDR2 YYREEE (reference sequence). The CDR3 length is 15 residues. This CDR3 reads CASSLLAGANNEQFF. As DNA, the CDR3 is TGTGCCAGCAGCCTTCTAGCGGGGGCAAACAATGAGCAGTTCTTC.

The rearrangement joins TRBV4-1 to TRBJ2-2; a weak D match, TRBD1 (6 bases). Germline CDR1 reads MGHRA; CDR2 reads YSYEKL. V lost 1 base, J lost 3 bases, and 12 bases lay in between. This CDR3 comprises 16 residues. The CDR3 coding sequence is TGCGCCAGCAGCCAAGTTGGGGGCTGGGACACCGGGGAGCTGTTTTTT. Its protein is CASSQVGGWDTGELFF.

This clone was found a few times. The V and J genes are TRBV18 and TRBJ2-7; TRBD2 aligns across 7 bases. The CDR3 totals 14 residues. Trimming cost V 2 bases and J 4 bases; bases outside gene matches: 5. Germline V CDR1 and CDR2: KGHSH, LQKENI. CDR3 coding DNA: TGTGCCAGCTCACCAAGCGGGGTTGCGTACGAGCAGTACTTC. It codes for CASSPSGVAYEQYF.

The chain couples TRBV27 to TRBJ2-6, with 7 positions matching TRBD2. V dropped 7 bases and J dropped 1; count of bases not matched to a gene: 13. This CDR3 has 18 residues. CDR1 is MNHEY, CDR2 SMNVEV, per germline (reference sequence). CDR3 sequence (DNA): TGTGCCAGCATGCGGGGAGGGGCCGGGATGTCTGGGGCCAACGTCCTGACTTTC. This codes for CASMRGGAGMSGANVLTF.

The chain combines TRBV30 with TRBJ2-7, with D possibly being TRBD1 (6 bases). The germline CDR1 and CDR2 sequences are GTSNPN and SVGIG (reference sequence). Trimming took off 2 bases at V and 2 bases at J, with 10 bases between the two ends. This CDR3 spans 13 amino acids. The CDR3 DNA reads as TGTGCCTGGAGTATCCAGGGGCCCTACGAGCAGTACTTC. As protein: CAWSIQGPYEQYF.

Concerning this clone itself: One end of the junction is discordant with germline, which a read error may explain. The V call is TRBV3-1 (or the pseudogene TRBV3-2), the J call TRBJ2-7, with D uncertain. This CDR3 contains 9 residues. In germline, CDR1 is LGHDT, CDR2 YNNKEL (reference sequence). CDR3 in amino acids: CASNKNLGF. The CDR3 nucleotides are TGTGCCAGCAATAAGAACCTCGGCTTC.

This chain uses TRBV5-6 with TRBJ2-1; D uncertain. The CDR3 covers 11 residues. The V end lost 3 bases, the J end lost 10 bases, and 8 bases lay between the germline ends. In germline, CDR1 is SGHDT, CDR2 YYEEEE. This CDR3 reads CASSSTKEQFF. The CDR3 DNA is TGTGCCAGCAGCTCGACAAAGGAGCAGTTCTTC.

The V call is TRBV7-2, the J call TRBJ2-3, with TRBD2 identical over 9 bases. This CDR3 spans 16 amino acids. V shed 8 bases and J 4 bases; nucleotides not matched to a gene: 13. Germline CDR1 reads SGHTA; CDR2 reads FQGNSA. CDR3 amino acids: CASGLGAGGPADTQYF. CDR3 in DNA: TGTGCCAGCGGATTGGGGGCGGGGGGGCCTGCAGATACGCAGTATTTT.

This chain joins TRBV7-2 and TRBJ2-4, with 9 bases fitting TRBD1. Germline CDR1 and CDR2: SGHTA and FQGNSA. The CDR3 extends over 13 amino acids. After removal of 3 bases from V and 8 bases from J, the junction contained 2 bases not matched to a gene. The CDR3 region is CASSFRDRDIQYF. CDR3 in DNA: TGTGCCAGCAGCTTCCGGGACAGGGACATTCAGTACTTC.

V and J are TRBV10-1 and TRBJ2-5, with 12 bases identical to TRBD2. Germline loops: CDR1 WNHNN, CDR2 SYGVQD (reference sequence). This CDR3 has 16 residues. The J segment lost 0 bases and the V segment lost 5 bases, leaving 4 bases of the junction unmatched. The CDR3 DNA reads as TGCGCCAGCAGTCTTGGACTAGCGGGACACCAAGAGACCCAGTACTTC. Translation gives CASSLGLAGHQETQYF.